This T cell receptor (beta chain) was retrieved from a study of T cells in Graves' hyperthyroidism and ophthalmopathy. Based on clinical symptoms, serum thyroxine and TRAb, thyroid ultrasound and orbital computed tomography, diagnoses were reached. Germline trimming cut 5 bases from V and 0 bases from J; bases unmatched to any gene: 6. CDR1 MNHNS and CDR2 SASEGT come from the germline V gene. This CDR3 region has 17 residues. The investigators amplified TCR beta CDR3 regions from RNA transcripts. The study used the HTBI primer set for a first-round RT-PCR of the TCR CDR3. TCRdb reprocessed the multiplex PCR reads with MiXCR, giving one entry per CDR3 protein. The sample includes roughly 360,000 distinct CDR3 sequences, roughly 13% of them seen just once. This clonotype was counted at least ten times. What it recognizes is unknown. General study results and limits: From stable hyperthyroidism, ophthalmopathy was set apart by a 13 V-J model.

The sequence derives from a man between 25 and 39 years old with Graves' hyperthyroidism that later progressed to Graves' ophthalmopathy. The rearrangement links TRBV6-1 to TRBJ2-1, with 11 bases that match TRBD2. Material: blood. CDR3 residues: CASSKTSGGRSYNEQFF. In DNA, the CDR3 is TGTGCCAGCAGTAAAACTAGCGGGGGACGCTCCTACAATGAGCAGTTCTTC.